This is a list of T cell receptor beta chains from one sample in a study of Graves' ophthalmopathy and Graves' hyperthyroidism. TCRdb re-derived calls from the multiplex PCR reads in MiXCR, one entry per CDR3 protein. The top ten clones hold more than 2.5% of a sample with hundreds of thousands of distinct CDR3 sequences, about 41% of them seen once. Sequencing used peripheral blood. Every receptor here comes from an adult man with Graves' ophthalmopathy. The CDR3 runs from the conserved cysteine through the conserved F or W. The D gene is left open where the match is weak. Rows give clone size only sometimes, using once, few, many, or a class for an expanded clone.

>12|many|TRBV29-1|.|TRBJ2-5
CSTGGGAETQYF
TGCAGCACAGGGGGGGGGGCGGAGACCCAGTACTTC
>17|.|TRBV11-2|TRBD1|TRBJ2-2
CASSGGPHRGLSGELFF
TGTGCCAGCAGCGGGGGACCACACAGGGGGCTTTCCGGGGAGCTGTTTTTT
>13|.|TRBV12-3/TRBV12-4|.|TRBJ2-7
CASSMAGSYEQYF
TGTGCCAGCAGTATGGCCGGCTCCTACGAGCAGTACTTC
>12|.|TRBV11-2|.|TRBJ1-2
CASSLRGRGSTF
TGTGCCAGCAGCCTTCGCGGCAGGGGAAGCACCTTC
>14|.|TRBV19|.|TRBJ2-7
CASMATGGANEQYF
TGTGCCAGTATGGCGACGGGTGGGGCCAACGAGCAGTACTTC
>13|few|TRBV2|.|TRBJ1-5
CASSGEGGQPQHF
TGTGCCAGCAGTGGCGAGGGCGGTCAGCCCCAGCATTTT
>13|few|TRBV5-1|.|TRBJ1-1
CASSTGTSTEAFF
TGCGCCAGCAGCACCGGGACAAGCACTGAAGCTTTCTTT
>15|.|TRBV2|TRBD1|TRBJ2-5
CASRGQVDTQETQYF
TGTGCCAGCAGGGGACAGGTGGACACTCAAGAGACCCAGTACTTC
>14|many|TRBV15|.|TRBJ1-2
CATSRGHRRDGYTF
TGTGCCACCAGCAGAGGGCACAGGCGGGATGGCTACACCTTC
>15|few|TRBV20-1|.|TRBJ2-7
CSARSRFSVFYEQYF
TGCAGTGCTAGATCCCGGTTTTCTGTTTTCTACGAGCAGTACTTC
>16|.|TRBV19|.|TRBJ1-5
CASSIPGLEGNQPQHF
TGTGCCAGTAGTATCCCCGGACTGGAGGGCAATCAGCCCCAGCATTTT
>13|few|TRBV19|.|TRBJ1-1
CASQRDGVTEAFF
TGTGCCAGCCAACGTGATGGGGTCACTGAAGCTTTCTTT
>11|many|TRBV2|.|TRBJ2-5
CASSVQETQYF
TGTGCCAGCAGCGTCCAAGAGACCCAGTACTTC
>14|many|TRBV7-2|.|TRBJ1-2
CASSLDQNPYGYTF
TGTGCCAGCAGCTTAGATCAAAACCCCTATGGCTACACCTTC
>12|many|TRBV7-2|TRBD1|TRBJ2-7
CASRRTGSEQYF
TGTGCCAGCAGAAGGACAGGTAGCGAGCAGTACTTC
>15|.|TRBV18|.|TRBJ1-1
CASSPEPGLNTEAFF
TGTGCCAGCTCACCTGAACCCGGATTGAACACTGAAGCTTTCTTT
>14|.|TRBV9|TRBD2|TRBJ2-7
CASSVGTSRYEQYF
TGTGCCAGCAGCGTGGGGACTAGCAGATACGAGCAGTACTTC
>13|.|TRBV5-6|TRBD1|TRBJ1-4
CASRRTGNEKLFF
TGTGCCAGCAGGAGGACAGGGAATGAAAAACTGTTTTTT
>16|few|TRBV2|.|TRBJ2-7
CASSPLGGHNAYEQYF
TGTGCCAGCTCACCACTAGGAGGACACAATGCCTACGAGCAGTACTTC
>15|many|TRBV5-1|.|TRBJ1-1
CASSLMSEAYTEAFF
TGCGCCAGCAGCTTGATGTCGGAGGCGTACACTGAAGCTTTCTTT
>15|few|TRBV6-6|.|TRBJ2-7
CASSSTEQGVHEQYF
TGTGCCAGCAGTTCGACGGAACAGGGCGTCCACGAGCAGTACTTC
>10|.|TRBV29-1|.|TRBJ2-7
CSSSISEQYF
TGCAGCAGTTCTATAAGCGAGCAGTACTTC
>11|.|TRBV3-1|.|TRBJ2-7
CASSQDIEQYF
TGTGCCAGCAGCCAAGATATCGAGCAGTACTTC
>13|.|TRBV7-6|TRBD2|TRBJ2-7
CASSLGREDEQYF
TGTGCCAGCAGCTTGGGACGGGAGGACGAGCAGTACTTC
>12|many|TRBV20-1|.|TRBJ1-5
CSASWGDQPQHF
TGCAGTGCTAGTTGGGGGGATCAGCCCCAGCATTTT
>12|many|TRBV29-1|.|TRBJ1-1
CSVDNQNTEAFF
TGCAGCGTTGACAACCAGAACACTGAAGCTTTCTTT
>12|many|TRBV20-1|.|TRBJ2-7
CSASQGPHEQYF
TGCAGTGCTTCCCAGGGCCCCCACGAGCAGTACTTC
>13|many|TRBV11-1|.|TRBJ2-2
CASSPTLTGELFF
TGTGCCAGCAGCCCAACCCTGACCGGGGAGCTGTTTTTT
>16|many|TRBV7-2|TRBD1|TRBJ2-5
CASSARQGSLQETQYF
TGTGCCAGCAGCGCGAGACAGGGAAGCCTCCAAGAGACCCAGTACTTC
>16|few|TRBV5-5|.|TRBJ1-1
CASRHKPGLSGTEAFF
TGTGCCAGCAGACATAAACCGGGGCTCTCGGGCACTGAAGCTTTCTTT
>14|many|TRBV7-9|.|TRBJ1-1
CASSLKWGDAEAFF
TGTGCCAGCAGCTTAAAATGGGGGGACGCTGAAGCTTTCTTT
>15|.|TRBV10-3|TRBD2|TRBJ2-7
CAIRETSGRVYEQYF
TGTGCCATCAGGGAAACTAGCGGGAGGGTCTACGAGCAGTACTTC
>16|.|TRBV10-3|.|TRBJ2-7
CASSYHGLRYSYEQYF
TGTGCCAGCAGTTACCACGGACTTCGGTACTCCTACGAGCAGTACTTC
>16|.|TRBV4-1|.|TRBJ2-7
CASSQGPSGGTYEQYF
TGCGCCAGCAGCCAAGGTCCGTCAGGGGGGACCTACGAGCAGTACTTC
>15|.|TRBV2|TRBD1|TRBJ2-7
CASSFDRGPGGEQYF
TGTGCCAGCTCATTTGACAGGGGGCCTGGAGGCGAGCAGTACTTC
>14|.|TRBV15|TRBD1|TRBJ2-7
CATSIGQGSSEQYF
TGTGCCACCAGCATCGGACAGGGTTCCAGCGAGCAGTACTTC
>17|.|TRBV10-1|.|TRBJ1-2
CASSSHRGPPQDYGYTF
TGCGCCAGCAGTTCGCATCGTGGGCCCCCCCAGGACTATGGCTACACCTTC
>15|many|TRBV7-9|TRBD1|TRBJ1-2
CASSHRQGPGYGYTF
TGTGCCAGCAGCCACCGACAGGGGCCAGGCTATGGCTACACCTTC
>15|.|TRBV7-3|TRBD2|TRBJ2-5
CASSLTGGYQETQYF
TGTGCCAGCAGCTTAACCGGGGGGTACCAAGAGACCCAGTACTTC
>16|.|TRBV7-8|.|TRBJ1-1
CASSLVRHAQNTEAFF
TGTGCCAGCAGCTTAGTCAGACACGCGCAGAACACTGAAGCTTTCTTT
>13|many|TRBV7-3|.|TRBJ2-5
CASSVGLLETQYF
TGTGCCAGCAGCGTGGGTCTACTGGAGACCCAGTACTTC
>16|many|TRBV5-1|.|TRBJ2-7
CASSRVTGPGTYEQYF
TGCGCCAGCAGCCGAGTTACGGGGCCAGGAACCTACGAGCAGTACTTC
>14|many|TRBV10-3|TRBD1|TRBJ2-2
CASSEQGAAGELFF
TGTGCCAGCAGTGAGCAGGGGGCGGCCGGGGAGCTGTTTTTT
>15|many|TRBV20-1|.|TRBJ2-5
CSARDLGGTQETQYF
TGCAGTGCTAGAGATCTGGGCGGAACTCAAGAGACCCAGTACTTC
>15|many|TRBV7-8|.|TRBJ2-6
CASSLRGTGANVLTF
TGTGCCAGCAGCTTACGGGGCACTGGGGCCAACGTCCTGACTTTC
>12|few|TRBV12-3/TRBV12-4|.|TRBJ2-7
CASSSGTFEQYF
TGTGCCAGCAGTTCCGGGACCTTCGAGCAGTACTTC
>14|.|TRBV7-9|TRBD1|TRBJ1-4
CASSPDRADEKLFF
TGCGCCAGCAGCCCGGACAGGGCGGATGAAAAACTGTTTTTT
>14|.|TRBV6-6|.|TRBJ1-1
CASRILGGDTEAFF
TGTGCCAGCAGGATTTTAGGAGGGGACACTGAAGCTTTCTTT
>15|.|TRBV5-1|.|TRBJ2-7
CASSLIGTPRDEQYF
TGCGCCAGCAGCTTGATTGGGACTCCTCGGGACGAGCAGTACTTC
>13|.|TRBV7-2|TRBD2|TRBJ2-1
CASSFGGVGEQFF
TGTGCCAGCAGCTTCGGGGGGGTCGGTGAGCAGTTCTTC
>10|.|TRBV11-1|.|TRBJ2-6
CASSLGTLTF
TGTGCCAGCAGCTTAGGGACCCTGACTTTC
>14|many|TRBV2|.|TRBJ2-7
CASTDSSVRYEQYF
TGTGCCAGCACCGACAGTTCCGTTAGGTACGAGCAGTACTTC
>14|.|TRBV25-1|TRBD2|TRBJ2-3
CASSFGGGTDTQYF
TGTGCCAGCAGCTTTGGGGGGGGCACAGATACGCAGTATTTT
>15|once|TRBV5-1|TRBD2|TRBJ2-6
CASTPTSGGANVLTF
TGCGCCAGCACCCCCACTAGCGGGGGGGCCAACGTCCTGACTTTC
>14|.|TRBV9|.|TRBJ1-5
CASSVAGLNQPQHF
TGTGCCAGCAGCGTAGCAGGACTCAATCAGCCCCAGCATTTT
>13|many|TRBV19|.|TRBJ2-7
CASSFRGVDEQYF
TGTGCCAGTAGTTTCAGGGGGGTCGACGAGCAGTACTTC